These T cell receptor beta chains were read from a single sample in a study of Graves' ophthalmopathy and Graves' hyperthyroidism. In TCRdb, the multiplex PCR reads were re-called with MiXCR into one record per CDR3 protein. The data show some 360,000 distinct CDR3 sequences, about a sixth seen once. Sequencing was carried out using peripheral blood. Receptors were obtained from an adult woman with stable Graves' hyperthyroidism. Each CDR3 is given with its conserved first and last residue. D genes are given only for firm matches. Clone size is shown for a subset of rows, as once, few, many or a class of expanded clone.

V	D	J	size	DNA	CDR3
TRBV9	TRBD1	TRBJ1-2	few	TGTGCCAGCAGCGTAGATGGCAGGGGGAGGAATGGCTACACCTTC	CASSVDGRGRNGYTF
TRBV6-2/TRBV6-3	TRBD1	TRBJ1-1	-	TGTGCCAGCAGTTACCCGGGACAGGGCACCACTGAAGCTTTCTTT	CASSYPGQGTTEAFF
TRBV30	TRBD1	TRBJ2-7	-	TGTGCCTGGAGCCGGGACAGGGCCTACGAGCAGTACTTC	CAWSRDRAYEQYF
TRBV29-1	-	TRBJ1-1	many	TGCAGCGTTGAGAGAAACACTGAAGCTTTCTTT	CSVERNTEAFF
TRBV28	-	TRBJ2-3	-	TGTGCCAGCAGTTTAGTCCAAGATAGCACAGATACGCAGTATTTT	CASSLVQDSTDTQYF
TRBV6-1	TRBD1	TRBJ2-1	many	TGTGCCAGCAGTCTTTTGCTGGACAGGGGCTATCCAACCAATGAGCAGTTCTTC	CASSLLLDRGYPTNEQFF
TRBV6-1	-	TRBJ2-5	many	TGTGCCAGCACCGAAGGGGAGTTCCAAGAGACCCAGTACTTC	CASTEGEFQETQYF
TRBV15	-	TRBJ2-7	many	TGTGCCACCAGCAGAGCCAGGGAGCAGCAGTACTTC	CATSRAREQQYF
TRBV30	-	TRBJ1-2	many	TGTGCCCTTAGGACGGATCGACCCTGGGGCTACACCTTC	CALRTDRPWGYTF
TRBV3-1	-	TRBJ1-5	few	TGTGCCAGCAGCCAAGATTTGGGTCTCAATCAGCCCCAGCATTTT	CASSQDLGLNQPQHF
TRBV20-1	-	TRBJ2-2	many	TGCAGTGCTAGGGTTCGGGGACACGACACCGGGGAGCTGTTTTTT	CSARVRGHDTGELFF
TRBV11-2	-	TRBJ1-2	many	TGTGCCAGCAGCTTAAGGGCGGACTATGGCTACACCTTC	CASSLRADYGYTF
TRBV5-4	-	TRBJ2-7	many	TGTGCCAGCAGCACTGGGGACTTCTCCTACGAGCAGTACTTC	CASSTGDFSYEQYF
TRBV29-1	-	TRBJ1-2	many	TGCAGCGTGACCAGGGTGGAGGGCCTTAGCTACACCTTC	CSVTRVEGLSYTF
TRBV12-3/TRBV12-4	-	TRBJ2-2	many	TGTGCCAGCAGTTTTGGTCGGATGAAGACCGGGGAGCTGTTTTTT	CASSFGRMKTGELFF
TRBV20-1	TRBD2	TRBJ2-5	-	TGCAGTGCTAAGGCGGGAGAAAGCCAAGAGACCCAGTACTTC	CSAKAGESQETQYF
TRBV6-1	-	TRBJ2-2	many	TGTGCCAGCGGAGCTGGGTGGGGGGCAACCGGGGAGCTGTTTTTT	CASGAGWGATGELFF
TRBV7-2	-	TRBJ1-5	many	TGTGCCAGCAGCTCCCATAAGGGAGGTCAGCCCCAGCATTTT	CASSSHKGGQPQHF
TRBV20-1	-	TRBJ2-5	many	TGCAGTGCTAGAGATGGACAATGGCAAGAGACCCAGTACTTC	CSARDGQWQETQYF
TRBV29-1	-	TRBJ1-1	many	TGCAGCGGCGGGACACCGAGTGAAGCTTTCTTT	CSGGTPSEAFF
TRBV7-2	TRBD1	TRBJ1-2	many	TGTGCCAGCAGCTCGGGACAGGGGGCAGGTCATGGCTACACCTTC	CASSSGQGAGHGYTF
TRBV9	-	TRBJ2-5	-	TGTGCCAGCAGTCTACAGGGAACGGATGGGGAGACCCAGTACTTC	CASSLQGTDGETQYF
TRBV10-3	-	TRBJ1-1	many	TGTGCCATCAGTGAGTCTGGTAATCGGGCAGGGAGCACTGAAGCTTTCTTT	CAISESGNRAGSTEAFF
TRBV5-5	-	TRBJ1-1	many	TGTGCCAGCAGCTCGACAGACACTGAAGCTTTCTTT	CASSSTDTEAFF
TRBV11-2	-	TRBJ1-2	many	TGTGCCAGCAGCTTAGTTCAGGGGCTAATTTCCAACTATGGCTACACCTTC	CASSLVQGLISNYGYTF
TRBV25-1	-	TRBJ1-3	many	TGTGCCAGCAGTGAATATCCCCTGCGGCAGGTGGAAAACACCATATATTTT	CASSEYPLRQVENTIYF
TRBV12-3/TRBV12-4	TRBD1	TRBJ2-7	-	TGTGCCAGCAGACCTGACAGGGGGCCATCCTACGAGCAGTACTTC	CASRPDRGPSYEQYF
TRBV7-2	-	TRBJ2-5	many	TGTGCCAGCAGCCCCCGGGACCTGACAGGGAGGATTGACGAGACCCAGTACTTC	CASSPRDLTGRIDETQYF
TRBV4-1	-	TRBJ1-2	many	TGCGCCAGCAGCCAACCGACAGGCACTAACTATGGCTACACCTTC	CASSQPTGTNYGYTF